This entry concerns a single T cell receptor (beta chain). Its antigen is not known. V lost 2 bases, J lost 0 bases, and 8 bases lay in between. CDR1 is SGHDT, CDR2 YYEEEE, per germline. The CDR3 length is 14 residues. All donors were Caucasian adults living in Nashville, Tennessee. This entry belongs to a study of shared clonotypes between healthy human individuals. Study-wide results and limits: Some naive CD4 clonotypes, 5% to 5.5%, turned up in common across several donors.

Clones were sequenced by immunoSEQ multiplex PCR, and TCRdb holds only the in-frame ones, with some missing. The table lists some 2,100,000 clones, under 97% of them singletons, with 0.13% in the top ten. The sequence was collected from a man aged 18 to 29 in good health. The sequenced material came from naive CD4+ T cells sorted from blood. The subset here: CD45RA+ positively selected. The chain employs TRBV5-6 and TRBJ1-1; possible D gene TRBD1, 5 bases. CDR3 in DNA: TGTGCCAGCAGCTTCCGGGGGTTGAACACTGAAGCTTTCTTT. Translating gives CASSFRGLNTEAFF.